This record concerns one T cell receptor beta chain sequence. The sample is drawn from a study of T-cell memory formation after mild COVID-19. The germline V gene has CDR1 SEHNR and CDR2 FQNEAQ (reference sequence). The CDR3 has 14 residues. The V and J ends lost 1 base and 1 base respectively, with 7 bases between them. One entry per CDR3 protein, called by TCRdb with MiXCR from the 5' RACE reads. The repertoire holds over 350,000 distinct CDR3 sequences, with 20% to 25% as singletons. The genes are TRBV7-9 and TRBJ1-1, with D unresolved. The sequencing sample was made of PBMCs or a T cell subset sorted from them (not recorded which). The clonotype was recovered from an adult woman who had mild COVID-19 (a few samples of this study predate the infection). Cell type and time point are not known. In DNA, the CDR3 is TGTGCCAGCAGCTTAGAGAGGCAGAACACTGAAGCTTTCTTT. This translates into CASSLERQNTEAFF.